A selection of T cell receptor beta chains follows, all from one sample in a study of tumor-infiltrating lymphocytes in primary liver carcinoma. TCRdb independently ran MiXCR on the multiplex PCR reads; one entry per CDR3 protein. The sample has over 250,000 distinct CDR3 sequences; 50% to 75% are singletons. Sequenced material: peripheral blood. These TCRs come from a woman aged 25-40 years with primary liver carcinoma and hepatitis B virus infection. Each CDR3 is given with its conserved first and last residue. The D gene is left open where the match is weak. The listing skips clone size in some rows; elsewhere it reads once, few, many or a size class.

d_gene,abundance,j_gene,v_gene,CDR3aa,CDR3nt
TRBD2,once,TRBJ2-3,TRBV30,CAWTLAGELHGADTRYF,TGTGCCTGGACGCTAGCGGGGGAGTTACACGGCGCAGATACGCGGTATTTT
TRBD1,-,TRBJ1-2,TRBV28,CASKRQGARGYTF,TGTGCCAGCAAGAGACAGGGGGCGCGGGGCTACACCTTC
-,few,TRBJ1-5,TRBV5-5,CASSLGVPGNQPQHF,TGTGCCAGCAGCTTGGGGGTTCCGGGAAATCAGCCCCAGCATTTT
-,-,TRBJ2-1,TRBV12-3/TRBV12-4,CASSSRLGGYNEQFF,TGTGCCAGCAGTTCCCGACTAGGGGGGTACAATGAGCAGTTCTTC
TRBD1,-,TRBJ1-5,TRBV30,CAWSTGTGNQSQHF,TGTGCCTGGAGCACAGGGACAGGAAATCAGTCCCAGCATTTT
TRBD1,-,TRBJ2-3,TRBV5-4,CASSLARGPSTDTQYF,TGTGCCAGCAGCTTGGCCAGGGGGCCTAGCACAGACACGCAGTATTTT
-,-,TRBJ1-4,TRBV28,CASSLWQGRLFF,TGTGCCAGCAGTTTATGGCAGGGGAGGCTGTTTTTT
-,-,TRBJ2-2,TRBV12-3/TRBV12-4,CASSRGPDSANTGELFF,TGTGCCAGCAGCAGAGGCCCGGACAGCGCGAACACCGGGGAGCTGTTTTTT
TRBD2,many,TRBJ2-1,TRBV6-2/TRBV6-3,CASSYGTSADNEQFF,TGTGCCAGCAGTTACGGGACTAGCGCCGACAATGAGCAGTTCTTC
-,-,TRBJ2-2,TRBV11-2,CAYLYGVGELFF,TGTGCCTACTTATACGGTGTCGGGGAGCTGTTCTTT
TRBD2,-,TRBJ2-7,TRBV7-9,CTSSRTSSLYEQYF,TGTACCAGCAGCAGGACTAGTTCTCTCTACGAGCAGTACTTC
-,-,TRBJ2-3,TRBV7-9,CASSIRHGSDTQYF,TGTGCCAGCAGCATACGACATGGTTCAGATACGCAGTATTTT
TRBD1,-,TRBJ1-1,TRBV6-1,CASSITGGSAEAFF,TGTGCCAGCAGCATAACAGGGGGCAGCGCTGAAGCTTTCTTT
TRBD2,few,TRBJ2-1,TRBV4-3,CASSQGVAGLSYNEQFF,TGCGCCAGCAGCCAAGGAGTAGCGGGACTTAGCTACAATGAGCAGTTCTTC
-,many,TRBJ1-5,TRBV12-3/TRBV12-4,CASSLYSNQPQHF,TGTGCCAGCAGCTTATATAGCAATCAGCCCCAGCATTTT
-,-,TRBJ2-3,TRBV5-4,CVSSLTDTQYF,TGTGTCAGCAGCTTGACAGATACGCAGTATTTT
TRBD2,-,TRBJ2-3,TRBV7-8,CASSIKTSWGTDTQYF,TGTGCCAGCAGCATCAAGACTAGCTGGGGCACAGATACGCAGTATTTT
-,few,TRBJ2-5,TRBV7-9,CASSLDLPETQYF,TGTGCCAGCAGCCTGGACTTACCAGAGACCCAGTACTTC
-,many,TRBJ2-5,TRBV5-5,CASSPKWGIQETQYF,TGTGCCAGCAGCCCTAAATGGGGAATCCAAGAGACCCAGTACTTC
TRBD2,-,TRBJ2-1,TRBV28,CASRRSGSNNEQFF,TGTGCCAGCAGGAGAAGCGGGAGTAATAATGAGCAGTTCTTC
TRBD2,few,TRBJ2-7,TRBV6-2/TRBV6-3,CASSSPGLANYEQYF,TGTGCCAGCAGTTCCCCGGGACTAGCGAACTACGAGCAGTACTTC
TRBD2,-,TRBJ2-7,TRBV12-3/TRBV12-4,CVSKRDGVEQYF,TGTGTCAGCAAGCGGGATGGGGTCGAGCAGTACTTT
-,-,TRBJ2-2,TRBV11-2,CASSLDRAGANTGEPFF,TGCGCCAGCAGCTTAGATAGAGCAGGGGCGAACACCGGGGAGCCGTTTTTT
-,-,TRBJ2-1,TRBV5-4,CASSRGLTTGGTNEQFF,TGTGCCAGCAGCAGGGGTCTGACTACCGGGGGGACAAATGAGCAGTTCTTC
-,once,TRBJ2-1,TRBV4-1,CASSHPGTDAKQFF,TGCGCCAGCAGCCACCCCGGGACTGACGCGAAGCAGTTCTTC
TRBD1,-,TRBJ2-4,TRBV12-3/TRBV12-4,CASSKTGLSKNIQHF,TGTGCCAGCAGTAAGACAGGGTTATCCAAGAACATTCAGCACTTT
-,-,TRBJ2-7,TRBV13,CASSSGIYEQYF,TGTGCCAGCAGCTCGGGAATCTACGAGCAGTACTTC
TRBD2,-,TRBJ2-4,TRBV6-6,CASRKSGETIQYF,TGTGCCAGCAGAAAAAGCGGGGAAACCATTCAGTACTTC
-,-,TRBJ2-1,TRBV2,CASRQERNEQFF,TGTGCCAGCAGGCAGGAGCGCAATGAGCAGTTCTTC
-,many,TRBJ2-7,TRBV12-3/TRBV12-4,CASSLGAQGNEQYF,TGTGCCAGCAGTTTAGGGGCACAGGGTAACGAGCAGTACTTC
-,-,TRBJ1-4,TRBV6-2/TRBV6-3,CASEILFF,TGTGCCAGCGAAATACTATTTTTT
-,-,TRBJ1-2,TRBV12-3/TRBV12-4,CASSDMGLGYTF,TGTGCCAGCAGCGACATGGGATTAGGCTACACCTTC
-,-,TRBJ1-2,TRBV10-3,CAISAPGADYGYTF,TGTGCCATCAGTGCCCCGGGGGCGGACTATGGCTACACCTTC
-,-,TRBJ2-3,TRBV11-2,CASSYAGYTDTQYF,TGTGCAAGCAGCTATGCGGGCTACACAGATACGCAGTATTTT
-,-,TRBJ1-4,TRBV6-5,CASSTRETEKLFF,TGTGCCAGCAGTACCCGTGAGACAGAAAAACTGTTTTTT
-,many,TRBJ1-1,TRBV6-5,CASSYSIFAFTEAFF,TGTGCCAGCAGTTACTCAATTTTCGCCTTCACTGAAGCTTTCTTT
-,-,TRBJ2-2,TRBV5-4,CASSLNSDTGELLF,TGTGCCAGCAGCCTTAACAGCGACACCGGGGAGCTGCTTTTT
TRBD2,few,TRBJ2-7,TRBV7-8,CASSLEGASGRAQQYF,TGTGCCAGCAGCTTAGAAGGGGCTAGCGGGAGGGCCCAGCAGTACTTC
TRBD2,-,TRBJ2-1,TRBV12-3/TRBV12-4,CASSLSSGESEQFF,TGTGCCAGCAGTTTGAGTAGCGGGGAGAGTGAGCAGTTCTTC
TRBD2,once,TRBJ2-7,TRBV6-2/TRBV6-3,CASREWTRGRSDEHYF,TGTGCCAGCAGGGAATGGACTAGAGGGAGGTCGGACGAGCACTACTTC
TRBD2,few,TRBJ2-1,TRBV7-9,CASSFLAGIYNEQFF,TGTGCCAGCAGCTTCTTAGCGGGAATTTACAATGAGCAGTTCTTC
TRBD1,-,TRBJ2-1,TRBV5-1,CATSSSGTGSYNEQFF,TGCGCCACCAGCTCATCCGGGACAGGCAGCTACAATGAGCAGTTCTTC
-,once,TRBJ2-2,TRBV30,CAWTRRGSGELFF,TGTGCCTGGACTCGGCGGGGTTCCGGGGAGCTGTTTTTT
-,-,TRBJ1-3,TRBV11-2,CATSLAGSLTIYF,TGTGCCACCAGCTTAGCAGGTAGCCTCACCATATATTTT
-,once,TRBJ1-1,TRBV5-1,CTSSLETEAFF,TGCACCAGCAGCTTAGAGACTGAAGCTTTCTTT
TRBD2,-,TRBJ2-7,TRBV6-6,CASRRSGGSPYEQYF,TGTGCCAGCAGGAGGAGTGGCGGGAGTCCCTACGAGCAGTACTTC
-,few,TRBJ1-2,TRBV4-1,CASSQGRASGYTF,TGCGCCAGCAGCCAAGGCAGGGCTTCTGGCTACACCTTC
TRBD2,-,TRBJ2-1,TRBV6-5,CASSRTSGRGNNEQLF,TGTGCCAGCAGCAGGACTAGCGGGAGAGGCAATAATGAGCAGCTCTTC
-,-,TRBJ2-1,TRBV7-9,CVSSPTGDTPRQFF,TGTGTCAGCAGCCCCACCGGGGACACTCCCAGGCAGTTCTTC
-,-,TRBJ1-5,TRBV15,CTTSGDRVRGPQHF,TGTACCACCAGCGGAGATAGGGTTCGGGGGCCCCAGCATTTT
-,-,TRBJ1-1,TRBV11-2,CASSNNMAIF,TGTGCCAGCAGCAATAATATGGCTATCTTC
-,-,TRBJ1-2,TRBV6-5,CASSSPSGASHGYTF,TGTGCCAGCAGTTCACCATCCGGGGCGAGCCATGGCTACACCTTT
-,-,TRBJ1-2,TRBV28,CASSLTQQTWGYTF,TGTGCCAGCAGTTTAACCCAACAAACGTGGGGCTACACCTTC
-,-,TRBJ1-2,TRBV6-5,CASSYTRNLSFGYTF,TGTGCCAGCAGTTACACCCGGAACCTCAGCTTTGGCTACACCTTC